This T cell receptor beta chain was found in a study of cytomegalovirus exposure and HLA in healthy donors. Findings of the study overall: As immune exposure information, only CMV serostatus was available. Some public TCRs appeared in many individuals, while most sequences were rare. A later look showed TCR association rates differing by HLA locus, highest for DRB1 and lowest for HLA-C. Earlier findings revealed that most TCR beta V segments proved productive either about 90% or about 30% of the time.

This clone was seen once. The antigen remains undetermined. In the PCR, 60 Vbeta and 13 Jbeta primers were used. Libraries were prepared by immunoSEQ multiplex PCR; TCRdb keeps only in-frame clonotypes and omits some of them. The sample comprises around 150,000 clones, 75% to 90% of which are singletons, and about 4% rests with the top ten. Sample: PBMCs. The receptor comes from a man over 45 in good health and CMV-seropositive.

CDR3 amino acids: CASSQDLGRGDSPLHF. Written as DNA, the CDR3 is TGCGCCAGCAGCCAAGATCTGGGCAGGGGAGATTCACCCCTCCACTTT. This rearrangement joins TRBV4-3 to TRBJ1-6; maybe TRBD1 (6 bases). Germline loops: CDR1 LGHNA, CDR2 YSLEER. Trimming left V 0 bases short and J 8 bases short, with 14 bases between. The CDR3 length is 16 residues.